What follows are 18 T cell receptor beta chains derived from one specimen sequenced in a study of Ad26.COV2.S vaccination and SARS-CoV-2 variants. Sequencing was performed with immunoSEQ multiplex PCR; in TCRdb, only in-frame clones are kept and a portion is missing. Of approximately 340,000 clones detected, 92% appear once; the ten largest clones hold 3.9%. Here the sequenced sample was peripheral blood, taken after recovery from COVID-19. The receptors stem from a human donor who had recovered from COVID-19.

The chain links TRBV12-3 or TRBV12-4 to TRBJ1-5, with TRBD1 as a possible D gene (5 bases). Trimming took off 2 bases at V and 9 bases at J, with 11 bases between the two ends. CDR3 length equals 13 residues. For the CDR3, the DNA is TGTGCCAGCAGTTTAAGAGGGGAGGGGCCCCAGCATTTT. It codes for CASSLRGEGPQHF.

This chain links TRBV20-1 with TRBJ2-7; 8 bases are shared with TRBD2. V shed 3 bases and J 3 bases; nucleotides not matched to a gene: 7. The germline V gene encodes CDR1 DFQATT and CDR2 SNEGSKA (reference sequence). This CDR3 contains 14 residues. The CDR3 DNA sequence: TGCAGTGCTAGTCGGGGGGGTATGATCTACGAGCAGTACTTC. Translation: CSASRGGMIYEQYF.

V is TRBV6-2 or TRBV6-3 and J is TRBJ2-3; D unclear. V was pared by 2 bases and J by 7 bases, with 7 bases between. The CDR3 covers 12 residues. CDR1 and CDR2 from the germline V gene are MNHEY and SVGEGT. The CDR3 DNA reads TGTGCCAGCAGTTACATTCCTAATACGCAGTATTTT. Protein product: CASSYIPNTQYF.

V is TRBV18 and J is TRBJ1-1, with 7 nucleotides matching TRBD1. This CDR3 is 13 amino acids long. Germline V gene data show CDR1 as KGHSH and CDR2 as LQKENI. The ends lost 8 bases at V and 1 base at J; junction bases unmatched: 4. CDR3 nucleotide sequence: TGTGCCAGCCGACAGGGACCGAACACTGAAGCTTTCTTT. Its protein is CASRQGPNTEAFF.

The rearrangement links TRBV18 to TRBJ2-3, with 12 bases that match TRBD2. The CDR3 is 16 amino acids. CDR1 and CDR2 (germline): KGHSH, LQKENI. The V and J ends lost 4 bases and 2 bases, in that order; junction bases with no gene match: 4. CDR3 residues: CASSLGLAGFTDTQYF. The CDR3 bases are TGTGCCAGCTCACTTGGACTAGCGGGGTTCACAGATACGCAGTATTTT.

The V call is TRBV29-1, the J call TRBJ2-3; 10 nucleotides line up with TRBD1. This CDR3 is 17 amino acids long. Germline trimming cut 6 bases from V and 0 bases from J; bases unmatched to any gene: 12. The germline V gene encodes CDR1 SQVTM and CDR2 ANQGSEA. CDR3 residues: CSVAGTGDPKSTDTQYF. Written as DNA, the CDR3 is TGCAGCGTCGCCGGGACAGGGGACCCTAAAAGCACAGATACGCAGTATTTT.

This chain joins TRBV2 and TRBJ2-7; TRBD1 matches at 9 bases. Per germline, CDR1 SNHLY and CDR2 FYNNEI. The CDR3 runs 15 residues. V was clipped by 6 bases and J by 4 bases; unmatched bases: 10. The DNA for the CDR3 is TGTGCCAGCAGGGCCCGGACAGGGGTAGGATACGAGCAGTACTTC. Translation: CASRARTGVGYEQYF.

The chain is built from TRBV6-1 and TRBJ1-1, with D possibly being TRBD1 (5 bases). V dropped 2 bases and J dropped 4 bases, with 8 bases sitting between them. The CDR3 extends over 13 amino acids. Germline V gene sequence: CDR1 MNHNS, CDR2 SASEGT. Here the CDR3 reads CASSENGGTEAFF. The DNA of the CDR3 is TGTGCCAGCAGTGAAAATGGGGGCACTGAAGCTTTCTTT.

This chain uses TRBV11-2 with TRBJ2-7, with 10 bases identical to TRBD1. The CDR3 spans 13 residues. CDR1 and CDR2 from the germline V gene are SGHAT and FQNNGV. The ends lost 9 bases at V and 7 bases at J; junction bases unmatched: 9. CDR3 bases: TGTGCCAGTACCCGGGACAGGGGTTTGGAGCAGTACTTC. The encoded protein is CASTRDRGLEQYF. The variable domain in full, with the rest retrieved from reference TRBV11-2 and TRBJ2-7, is EAGVAQSPRYKIIEKRQSVAFWCNPISGHATLYWYQQILGQGPKLLIQFQNNGVVDDSQLPKDRFSAERLKGVDSTLKIQPAKLEDSAVYLCASTRDRGLEQYFGPGTRLTVT.

The genes are TRBV5-1 and TRBJ1-1, with D possibly TRBD1 on 5 matching bases. Germline assignment: CDR1 SGHRS and CDR2 YFSETQ. V lost 2 bases and J lost 1, with 9 bases in between. This CDR3 is 14 amino acids long. The CDR3 here is CASSFRDANTEAFF. The DNA for the CDR3 is TGCGCCAGCAGCTTCCGGGACGCGAACACTGAAGCTTTCTTT.

This chain connects TRBV15 to TRBJ2-3; maybe TRBD2 (6 bases). Looked up from germline, CDR1 is LNHNV and CDR2 is YYDKDF (reference sequence). The V and J ends lost 5 bases and 1 base respectively, with 19 bases between them. The CDR3 loop spans 17 amino acids. CDR3: CATSGGDFARRTDTQYF. DNA of the CDR3: TGTGCCACCAGCGGTGGGGACTTCGCGCGGCGCACAGATACGCAGTATTTT.

This chain uses TRBV9 with TRBJ2-5, with D maybe TRBD1 (6 bases). This CDR3 spans 17 amino acids. Germline CDR1 is SGDLS and CDR2 is YYNGEE. The V end lost 4 bases, the J end lost 4 bases, and 23 bases lay between the germline ends. In nucleotides, the CDR3 is TGTGCCAGCAGCCGTGTAGGGGGACCAACGGTCTTAGAGACCCAGTACTTC. Amino acid sequence: CASSRVGGPTVLETQYF.

The J gene is TRBJ2-7, the V gene TRBV10-1; D perhaps matches TRBD1 (5 bases). Trimming left V 3 bases short and J 4 bases short, with 10 bases between. The germline gives CDR1 WNHNN, CDR2 SYGVQD (reference sequence). This CDR3 comprises 13 residues. CDR3 region: CASSDGQGYEQYF. The CDR3 nucleotides read TGCGCCAGCAGTGATGGGCAGGGTTACGAGCAGTACTTC.

This rearrangement joins TRBV6-5 to TRBJ1-5; a weak D match, TRBD1 (6 bases). Trimming pared 5 bases from V and 1 base from J, leaving 12 bases between. Germline CDR1 and CDR2: MNHEY and SVGAGI. This CDR3 contains 15 residues. The CDR3 here is CASSPRGASNQPQHF. In nucleotides, the CDR3 is TGTGCCAGCAGTCCCCGGGGGGCAAGCAATCAGCCCCAGCATTTT.

This clone showed up just once. The chain carries TRBV24-1 and TRBJ2-2; D gene unclear. CDR1 KGHDR and CDR2 SFDVKD come from the germline V gene. V shed 1 base and J shed 5 bases, with 4 bases lying between them. This CDR3 region has 13 residues. CDR3 sequence (DNA): TGTGCCACCAGTGATTTAGGGACCGGGGAGCTGTTTTTT. This encodes CATSDLGTGELFF.

CDR3 sequence: CASSQDWGRGHEQFF. The CDR3 region has the DNA TGTGCCAGCAGCCAAGATTGGGGCAGGGGGCATGAGCAGTTCTTC. The rearrangement uses TRBV14 and TRBJ2-1; 8 bases fit TRBD1. Germline V gene data show CDR1 as SGHDN and CDR2 as FVKESK. The length of the CDR3 is 15 residues. The junction had 6 bases not matched to a gene; V was cut back by 0 bases and J by 8 bases. Supplemented by reference TRBV14 and TRBJ2-1, the full variable domain reads EAGVTQFPSHSVIEKGQTVTLRCDPISGHDNLYWYRRVMGKEIKFLLHFVKESKQDESGMPNNRFLAERTGGTYSTLKVQPAELEDSGVYFCASSQDWGRGHEQFFGPGTRLTVL.

V usage is TRBV6-5 and J usage is TRBJ1-1; 8 positions match TRBD1. Trimming removed 6 bases from V and 3 bases from J; junction bases left unmatched: 9. The CDR3 runs 15 residues. From germline, CDR1 is MNHEY and CDR2 SVGAGI. CDR3 in DNA: TGTGCCAGCAGACCCTCGGGACAGGCCGACACTGAAGCTTTCTTT. It specifies CASRPSGQADTEAFF.

V and J are TRBV7-2 and TRBJ1-1; D is perhaps TRBD1 (5 bases). The CDR3 is made up of 15 amino acids. Germline lookup yields CDR1 SGHTA and CDR2 FQGNSA. The V gene lost 3 bases and the J gene lost 1 base, with 12 bases spanning the gap. Here the CDR3 DNA reads TGTGCCAGCAGCTTGTCGGGTAGGGGGAACACTGAAGCTTTCTTT. Translated: CASSLSGRGNTEAFF.